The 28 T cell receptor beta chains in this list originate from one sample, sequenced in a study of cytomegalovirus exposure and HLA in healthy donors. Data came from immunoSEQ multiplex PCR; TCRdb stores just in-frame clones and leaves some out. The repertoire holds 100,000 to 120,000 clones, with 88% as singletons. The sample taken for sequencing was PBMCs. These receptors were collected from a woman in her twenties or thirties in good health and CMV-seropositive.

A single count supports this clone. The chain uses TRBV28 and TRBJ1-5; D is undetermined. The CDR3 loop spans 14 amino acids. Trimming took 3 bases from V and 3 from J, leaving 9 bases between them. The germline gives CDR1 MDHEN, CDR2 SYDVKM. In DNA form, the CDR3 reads TGTGCCAGCAGTTTTGCGGGCCTCAATCAGCCCCAGCATTTT. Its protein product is CASSFAGLNQPQHF.

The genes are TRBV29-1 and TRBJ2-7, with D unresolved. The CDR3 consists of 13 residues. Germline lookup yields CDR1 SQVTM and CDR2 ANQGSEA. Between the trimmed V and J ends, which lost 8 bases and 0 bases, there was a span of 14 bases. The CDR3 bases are TGCAGCTTTTGGTCTGAGGCCTCCTACGAGCAGTACTTC. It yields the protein CSFWSEASYEQYF.

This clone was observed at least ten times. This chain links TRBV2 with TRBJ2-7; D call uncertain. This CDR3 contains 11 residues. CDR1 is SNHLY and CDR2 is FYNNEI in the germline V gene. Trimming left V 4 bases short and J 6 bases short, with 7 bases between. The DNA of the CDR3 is TGTGCCAGCAGTGTGAGGAGCGAGCAGTACTTC. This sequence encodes CASSVRSEQYF.

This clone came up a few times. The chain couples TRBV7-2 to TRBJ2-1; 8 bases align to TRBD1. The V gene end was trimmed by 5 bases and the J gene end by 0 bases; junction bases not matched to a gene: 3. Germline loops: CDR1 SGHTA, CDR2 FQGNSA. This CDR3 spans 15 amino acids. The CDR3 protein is CASSTGGSSYNEQFF. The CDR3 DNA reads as TGTGCCAGCAGCACAGGGGGTAGCTCCTACAATGAGCAGTTCTTC.

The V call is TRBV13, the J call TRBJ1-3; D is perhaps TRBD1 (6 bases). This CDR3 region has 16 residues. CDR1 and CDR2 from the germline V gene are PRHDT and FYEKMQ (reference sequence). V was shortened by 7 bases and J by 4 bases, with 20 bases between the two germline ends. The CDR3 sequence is CASTWTRGASGNTIYF. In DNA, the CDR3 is TGTGCCAGCACCTGGACACGGGGGGCCTCCGGAAACACCATATATTTT.

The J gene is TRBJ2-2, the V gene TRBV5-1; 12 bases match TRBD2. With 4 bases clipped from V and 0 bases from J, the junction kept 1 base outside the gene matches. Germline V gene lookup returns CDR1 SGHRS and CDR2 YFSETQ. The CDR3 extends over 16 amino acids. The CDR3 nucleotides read TGCGCCAGCAGCAGGACTAGCGGGGCGAACACCGGGGAGCTGTTTTTT. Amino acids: CASSRTSGANTGELFF.

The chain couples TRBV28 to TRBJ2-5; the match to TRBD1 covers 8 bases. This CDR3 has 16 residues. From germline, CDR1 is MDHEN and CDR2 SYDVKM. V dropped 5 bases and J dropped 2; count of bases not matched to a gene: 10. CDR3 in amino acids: CASSLRQGRIQETQYF. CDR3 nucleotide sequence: TGTGCCAGCAGTCTGCGACAGGGGAGGATTCAAGAGACCCAGTACTTC.

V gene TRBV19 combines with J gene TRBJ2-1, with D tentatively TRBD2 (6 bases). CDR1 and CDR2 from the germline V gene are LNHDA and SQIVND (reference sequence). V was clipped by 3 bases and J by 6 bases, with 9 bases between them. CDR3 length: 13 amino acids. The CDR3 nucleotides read TGTGCCAGTAGTATTGCTAGCGTCAATGAGCAGTTCTTC. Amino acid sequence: CASSIASVNEQFF.

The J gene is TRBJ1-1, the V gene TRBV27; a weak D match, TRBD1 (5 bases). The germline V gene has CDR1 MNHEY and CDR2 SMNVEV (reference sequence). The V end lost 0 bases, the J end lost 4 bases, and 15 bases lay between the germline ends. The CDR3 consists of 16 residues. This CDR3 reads CASSLSVGGRRTEAFF. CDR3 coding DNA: TGTGCCAGCAGTTTATCCGTCGGGGGGAGGCGCACTGAAGCTTTCTTT.

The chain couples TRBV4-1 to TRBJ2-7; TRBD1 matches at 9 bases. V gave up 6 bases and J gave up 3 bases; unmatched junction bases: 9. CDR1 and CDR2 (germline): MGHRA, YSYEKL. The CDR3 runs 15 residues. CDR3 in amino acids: CASRGTGSSHYEQYF. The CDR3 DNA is TGCGCCAGCAGGGGGACAGGGAGCTCCCACTACGAGCAGTACTTC.

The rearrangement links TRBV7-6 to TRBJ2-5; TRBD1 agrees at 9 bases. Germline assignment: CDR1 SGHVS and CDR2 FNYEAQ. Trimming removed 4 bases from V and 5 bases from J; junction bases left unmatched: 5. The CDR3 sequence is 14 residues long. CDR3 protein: CASSSYRGQETQYF. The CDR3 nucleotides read TGTGCCAGCAGCTCATACAGGGGGCAGGAGACCCAGTACTTC.

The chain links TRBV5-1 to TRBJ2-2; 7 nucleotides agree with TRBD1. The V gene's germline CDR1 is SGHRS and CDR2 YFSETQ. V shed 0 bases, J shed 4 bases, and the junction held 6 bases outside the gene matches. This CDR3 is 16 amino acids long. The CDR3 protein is CASSLAQGQVTGELFF. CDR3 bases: TGCGCCAGCAGCTTGGCCCAAGGACAGGTCACCGGGGAGCTGTTTTTT.

The chain's CDR3 is CAWSVGGRTEAFF. In DNA form, the CDR3 reads TGTGCCTGGAGTGTCGGGGGGCGGACTGAAGCTTTCTTT. The genes are TRBV30 and TRBJ1-1; D might be TRBD1 (6 bases). Trimming cost V 0 bases and J 5 bases, with 10 bases left between them. CDR3 size: 13 residues. Germline assignment: CDR1 GTSNPN and CDR2 SVGIG (reference sequence).

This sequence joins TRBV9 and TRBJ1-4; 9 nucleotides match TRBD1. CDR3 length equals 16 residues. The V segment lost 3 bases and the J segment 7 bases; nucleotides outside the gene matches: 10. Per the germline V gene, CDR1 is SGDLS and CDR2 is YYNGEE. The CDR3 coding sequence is TGTGCCAGCAGCGCAACGGGACAGGGAAAAGCTGAAAAACTGTTTTTT. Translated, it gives CASSATGQGKAEKLFF.

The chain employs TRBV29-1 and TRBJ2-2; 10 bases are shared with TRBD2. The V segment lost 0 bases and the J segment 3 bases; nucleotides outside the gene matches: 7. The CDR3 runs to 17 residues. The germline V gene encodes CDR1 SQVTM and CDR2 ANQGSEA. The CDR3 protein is CSVEDPASGSDTGELFF. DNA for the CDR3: TGCAGCGTTGAAGATCCGGCTAGCGGGAGCGACACCGGGGAGCTGTTTTTT.

CDR3 amino acids: CASSQDRTGDSRNEQFF. CDR3 coding DNA: TGTGCCAGTAGTCAAGATAGGACAGGGGACAGTAGGAATGAGCAGTTCTTC. The V gene is TRBV19, the J gene TRBJ2-1; 9 bases map to TRBD1. Germline CDR1 reads LNHDA; CDR2 reads SQIVND (reference sequence). V shed 5 bases, J shed 7 bases, and the junction held 15 bases outside the gene matches. This CDR3 region has 17 residues.

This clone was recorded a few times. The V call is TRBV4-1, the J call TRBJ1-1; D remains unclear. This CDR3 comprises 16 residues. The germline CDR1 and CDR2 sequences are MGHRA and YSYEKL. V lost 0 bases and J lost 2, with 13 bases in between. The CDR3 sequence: CASSQDATAINTEAFF. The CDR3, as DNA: TGCGCCAGCAGCCAAGATGCTACAGCTATAAACACTGAAGCTTTCTTT.

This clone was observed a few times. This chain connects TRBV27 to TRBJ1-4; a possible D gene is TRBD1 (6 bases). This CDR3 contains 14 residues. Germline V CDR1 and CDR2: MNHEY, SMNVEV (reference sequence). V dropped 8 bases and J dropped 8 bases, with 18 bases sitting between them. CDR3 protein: CASWGGGLGEKLFF. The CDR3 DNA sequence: TGTGCCAGCTGGGGAGGGGGGCTTGGCGAAAAACTGTTTTTT.

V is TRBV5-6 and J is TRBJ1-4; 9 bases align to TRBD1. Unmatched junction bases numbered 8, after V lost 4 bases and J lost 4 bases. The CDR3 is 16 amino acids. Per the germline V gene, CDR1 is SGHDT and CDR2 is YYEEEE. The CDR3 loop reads CASSLSPGQGNEKLFF. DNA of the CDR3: TGTGCCAGCAGCCTTTCTCCGGGACAGGGTAATGAAAAACTGTTTTTT.

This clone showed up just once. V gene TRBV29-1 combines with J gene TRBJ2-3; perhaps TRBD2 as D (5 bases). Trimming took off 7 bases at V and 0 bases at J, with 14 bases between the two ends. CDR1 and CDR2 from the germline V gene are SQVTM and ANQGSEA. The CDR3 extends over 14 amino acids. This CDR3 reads CSAQGLFSTDTQYF. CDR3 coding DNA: TGCAGCGCTCAAGGACTTTTTAGCACAGATACGCAGTATTTT.

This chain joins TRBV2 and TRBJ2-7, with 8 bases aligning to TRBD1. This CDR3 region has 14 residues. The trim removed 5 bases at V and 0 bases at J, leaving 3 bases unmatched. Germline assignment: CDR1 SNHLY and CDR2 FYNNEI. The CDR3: CASSMDRASYEQYF. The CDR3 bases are TGTGCCAGCAGTATGGACAGGGCCTCCTACGAGCAGTACTTC.

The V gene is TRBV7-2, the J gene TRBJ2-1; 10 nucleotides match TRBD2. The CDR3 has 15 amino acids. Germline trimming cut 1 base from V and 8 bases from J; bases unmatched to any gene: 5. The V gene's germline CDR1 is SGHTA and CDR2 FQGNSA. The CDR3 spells CASSLELAGTYEQFF. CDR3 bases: TGTGCCAGCAGCTTAGAACTAGCGGGAACTTATGAGCAGTTCTTC.

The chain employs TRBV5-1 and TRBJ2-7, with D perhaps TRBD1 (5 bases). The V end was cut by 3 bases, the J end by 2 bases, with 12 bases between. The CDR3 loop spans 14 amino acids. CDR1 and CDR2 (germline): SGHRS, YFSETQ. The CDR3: CASSSSTATYEQYF. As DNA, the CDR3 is TGCGCCAGCAGCTCTTCGACAGCTACCTACGAGCAGTACTTC.

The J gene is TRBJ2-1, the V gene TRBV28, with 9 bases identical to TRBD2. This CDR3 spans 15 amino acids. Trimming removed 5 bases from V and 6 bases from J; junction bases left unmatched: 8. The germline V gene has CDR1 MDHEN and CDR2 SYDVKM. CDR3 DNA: TGTGCCAGCAGTCCTTTTAGCGGGAGAGGCAATGAGCAGTTCTTC. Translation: CASSPFSGRGNEQFF.

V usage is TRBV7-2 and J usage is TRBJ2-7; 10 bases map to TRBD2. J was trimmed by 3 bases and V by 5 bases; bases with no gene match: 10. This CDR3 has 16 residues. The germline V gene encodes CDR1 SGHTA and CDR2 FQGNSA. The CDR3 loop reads CASSRTGLAEVYEQYF. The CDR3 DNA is TGTGCCAGCAGCCGCACTGGACTAGCGGAGGTCTACGAGCAGTACTTC.

The CDR3 protein is CASKTDSNQPQHF. The CDR3 coding sequence is TGTGCCAGCAAGACAGATAGCAATCAGCCCCAGCATTTT. V and J are TRBV2 and TRBJ1-5; possible D gene TRBD1, 5 bases. The V end lost 7 bases, the J end lost 0 bases, and 7 bases lay between the germline ends. The CDR3 has 13 residues. Germline V gene sequence: CDR1 SNHLY, CDR2 FYNNEI.

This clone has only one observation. CDR3 DNA sequence: TGTGCCAGCAGAGGCAGGAACACCATATATTTT. As protein: CASRGRNTIYF. The chain joins TRBV28 to TRBJ1-3; no reliable D call. This CDR3 has 11 amino acids. V lost 6 bases and J lost 7, with 7 bases in between. Germline loops: CDR1 MDHEN, CDR2 SYDVKM.

This CDR3 reads CASSAQAGGGEQYF. The CDR3, as DNA: TGTGCCAGCAGTGCTCAAGCGGGAGGGGGAGAGCAGTACTTC. This chain connects TRBV6-5 to TRBJ2-7; 10 bases agree with TRBD2. V lost 5 bases, J lost 7 bases, and 8 bases stayed unmatched. The germline V gene encodes CDR1 MNHEY and CDR2 SVGAGI. The CDR3 runs 14 residues.